This TCR beta chain emerged from a study of identifying expanded T cells in peripheral blood. Healthy donors had no documented immune events, such as infections, while sampled. The CDR3 has 13 amino acids. Germline V CDR1 and CDR2: MNHEY, SVGAGI. V dropped 6 bases and J dropped 4 bases, with 12 bases sitting between them. Method: immunoSEQ multiplex PCR; TCRdb's copy keeps in-frame clones and lacks some. The data hold about 130,000 clones, with around nine tenths observed a single time. Worth noting for this clone: Its antigen is currently unknown.

General study results and limits: Clone count variance between roughly 2-week samples rose with total template count. Differentially abundant clones: roughly 1.2 between replicates, approximately 16 at roughly 13 days, less than 20 at four.

Sample: blood. The chain recombines TRBV6-5 with TRBJ1-1; D not resolved. The clonotype was recovered from a person aged 18 to 75 in good health. The CDR3 coding sequence is TGTGCCAGCAGCAAGGAACCTTTCACTGAAGCTTTCTTT. It codes for CASSKEPFTEAFF.